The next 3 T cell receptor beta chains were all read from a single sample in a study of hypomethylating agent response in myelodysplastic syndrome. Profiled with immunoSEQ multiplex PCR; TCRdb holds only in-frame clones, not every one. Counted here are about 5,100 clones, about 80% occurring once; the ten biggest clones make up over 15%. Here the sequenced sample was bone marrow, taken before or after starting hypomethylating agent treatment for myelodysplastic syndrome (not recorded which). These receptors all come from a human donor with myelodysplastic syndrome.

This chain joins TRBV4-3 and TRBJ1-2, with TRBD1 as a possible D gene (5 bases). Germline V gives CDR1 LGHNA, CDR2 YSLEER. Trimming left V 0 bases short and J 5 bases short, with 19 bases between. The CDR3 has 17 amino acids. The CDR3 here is CASSQDQARGILYGYTF. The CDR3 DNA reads TGCGCCAGCAGCCAAGATCAGGCGAGGGGTATTCTTTATGGCTACACCTTC.

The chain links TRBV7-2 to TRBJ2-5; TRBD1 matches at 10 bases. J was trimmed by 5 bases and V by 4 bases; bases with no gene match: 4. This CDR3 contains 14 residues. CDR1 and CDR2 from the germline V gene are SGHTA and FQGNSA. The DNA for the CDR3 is TGTGCCAGCAGCTCGGGACAGGGGATGGAGACCCAGTACTTC. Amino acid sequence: CASSSGQGMETQYF.

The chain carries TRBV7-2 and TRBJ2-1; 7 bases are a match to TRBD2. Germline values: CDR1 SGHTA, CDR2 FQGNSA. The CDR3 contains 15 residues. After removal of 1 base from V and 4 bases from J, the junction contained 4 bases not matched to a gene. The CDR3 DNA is TGTGCCAGCAGCTTAGAGGGCGGGGGTTACAATGAGCAGTTCTTC. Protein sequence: CASSLEGGGYNEQFF.